The subject of this entry is one TCR beta chain. What it binds is not known. The treatment: roughly 10-day PBMC culture with coronavirus spike peptide pools or control peptides (ViraFEST assay). J gave up 8 bases and V 4 bases, and 6 bases lay outside the gene matches. The CDR3 covers 15 residues. This record belongs to a study of vaccination and CD4 T cells after COVID-19. General study results and limits: A nonsignificant rise from approximately 21 to 38 was seen in the median number of SARS-CoV-2-reactive clonotypes.

Cultured CD4+ T cell DNA underwent sequencing with the Oncomine TCR Beta short-read assay. TCRdb fed the PCR reads into MiXCR, producing one record per CDR3 protein. The sample lists about 14,000 distinct CDR3 sequences; roughly 27% were seen once. This clonotype was sampled from a human donor with COVID-19. Material for sequencing was cultured CD4+ T cells from blood. The chain uses TRBV12-3 or TRBV12-4 and TRBJ2-3, with TRBD2 identical over 13 bases. The CDR3 nucleotides are TGTGCCAGCAGTTCGACTAGCGGGGGGACCCTTACGCAGTATTTT. Its protein product is CASSSTSGGTLTQYF.